This T cell receptor (beta chain) was captured by sequencing in a study of blood T cells in healthy people across ages. Whole-study results and caveats: As age increased, TCR beta diversity per million T cells fell in a roughly linear fashion.

In regard to this clonotype: Its antigen is still unknown. Mismatch with germline at one junction end may stem from a read error.

CDR1 is DFQATT, CDR2 SNEGSKA, per germline (reference sequence). The CDR3 spans 18 residues. Sample-barcoded 5' priming and a J-beta primer mix drove a second PCR of roughly 7 to 11 cycles. Each cDNA was tagged by a template-switch adaptor containing 12 random nucleotides. TCRdb redid the calling of the 5' RACE reads with MiXCR, one entry per CDR3 protein. Counted here are fewer than 1,000,000 distinct CDR3 sequences, 46% occurring once; the ten biggest clones make up roughly 20%. The gene calls are TRBV20-1 and TRBJ1-6; 8 nucleotides match TRBD1. The TCR was taken from a man at least 80 years old in good health. Sequencing was carried out using blood. The CDR3 DNA follows: TGCAGTGCTAGAGATAGTGGGTCCGGACAGGGAGGAAGCTCACCCCCCCACTTT. Translating it yields CSARDSGSGQGGSSPPHF.